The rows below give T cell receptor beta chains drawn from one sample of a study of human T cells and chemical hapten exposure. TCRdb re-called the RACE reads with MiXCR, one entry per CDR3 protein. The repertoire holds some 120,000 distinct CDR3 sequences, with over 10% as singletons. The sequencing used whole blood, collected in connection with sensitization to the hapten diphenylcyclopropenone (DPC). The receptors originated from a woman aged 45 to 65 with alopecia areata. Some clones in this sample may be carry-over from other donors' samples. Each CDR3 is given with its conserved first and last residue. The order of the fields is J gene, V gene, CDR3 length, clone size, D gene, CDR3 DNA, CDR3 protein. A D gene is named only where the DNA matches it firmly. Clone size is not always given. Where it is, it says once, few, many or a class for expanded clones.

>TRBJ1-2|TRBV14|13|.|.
TGTGCCAGCGCAGCGGGGGCGCGGGGTGGCTACACCTTC
CASAAGARGGYTF
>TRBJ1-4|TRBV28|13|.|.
TGTGCCAGCATCCGGCGGAGTGATGAAAAACTGTTTTTT
CASIRRSDEKLFF
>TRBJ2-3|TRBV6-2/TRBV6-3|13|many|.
TGTGCCAGCAGTTATCCTTCCGGACATACGCAGTATTTT
CASSYPSGHTQYF
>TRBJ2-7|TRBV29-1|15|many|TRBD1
TGCAGCGTAGGAAAACAGGGGGCCCTCTCGCTCGAGCAGTACTTC
CSVGKQGALSLEQYF
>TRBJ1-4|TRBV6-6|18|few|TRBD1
TGTGCCAGCAGTCCCAATCCGGGACAGGGAGCAACTAATGAAAAACTGTTTTTT
CASSPNPGQGATNEKLFF
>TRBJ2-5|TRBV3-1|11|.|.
TGTGCCAGCAGGAAAGGGGAGACCCAGTACTTC
CASRKGETQYF
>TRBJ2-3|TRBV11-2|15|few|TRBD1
TGTGCCAGCAGCCCTTGGACAGGGGGATCGGATACGCAGTATTTT
CASSPWTGGSDTQYF
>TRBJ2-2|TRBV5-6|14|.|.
TGTGCCAGCAGTCGCGACCAGAACACCGGGGAGCTGTTTTTT
CASSRDQNTGELFF
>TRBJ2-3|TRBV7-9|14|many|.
TGTGCCAGCAGCTTAGGACTTAGCACAGATACGCAGTATTTT
CASSLGLSTDTQYF
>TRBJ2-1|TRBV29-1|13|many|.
TGCAGCGTTGAGAAAGCCCTATACAATGAGCAGTTCTTC
CSVEKALYNEQFF
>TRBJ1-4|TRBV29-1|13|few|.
TGCAGCGTTGAAGGCAGCTTCAATGAAAAACTGTTTTTT
CSVEGSFNEKLFF
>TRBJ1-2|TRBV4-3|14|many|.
TGCGCCAGCAGCCAAGCAGGTGGCGGCTATGGCTACACCTTC
CASSQAGGGYGYTF
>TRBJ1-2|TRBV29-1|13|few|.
TGCAGCGTCTCCGACACCAGAAACTATGGCTACACCTTC
CSVSDTRNYGYTF
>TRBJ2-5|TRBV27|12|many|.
TGTGCCAGCAGTTCCTTATCAGAGACCCAGTACTTC
CASSSLSETQYF
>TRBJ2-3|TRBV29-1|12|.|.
TGCAGCGTGGAGACTTCCACAGATACGCAGTATTTT
CSVETSTDTQYF
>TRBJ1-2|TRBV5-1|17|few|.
TGCGCCAGCAGCTTGACTTTCTCCATCACGGGCGGCTATGGCTACACCTTC
CASSLTFSITGGYGYTF
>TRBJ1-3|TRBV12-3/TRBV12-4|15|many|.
TGTGCCAGCAGTTGGGGAGGGGGTTCTGGAAACACCATATATTTT
CASSWGGGSGNTIYF
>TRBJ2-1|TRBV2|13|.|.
TGTGCCAGCAGTGAATCTTCCAACAATGAGCAGTTCTTC
CASSESSNNEQFF
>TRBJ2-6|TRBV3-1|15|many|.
TGTGCCAGCAGCCAAGACGCCTCTGGGGCCAACGTCCTGACTTTC
CASSQDASGANVLTF
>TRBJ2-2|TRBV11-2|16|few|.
TGTGCCAGCAGCTTAGTCGCGGGGGCTTACACCGGGGAGCTGTTTTTT
CASSLVAGAYTGELFF
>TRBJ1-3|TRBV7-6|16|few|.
TGTGCCAGCAGCTCCCGACCCCTGAGCTCTGGAAACACCATATATTTT
CASSSRPLSSGNTIYF
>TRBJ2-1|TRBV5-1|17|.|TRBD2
TGCGCCAGCAGCTTGGAGGGGACTAGCGTAACTTATGGTGAGCAGTTCTTC
CASSLEGTSVTYGEQFF
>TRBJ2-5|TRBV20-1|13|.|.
TGCAGTGCACGGAGGGCGGGGCAAGAGACCCAGTACTTC
CSARRAGQETQYF
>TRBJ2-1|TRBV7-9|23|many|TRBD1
TGTGCCAGCAGCCCATTCTCGGGACAGGGGATGCCTCCTCTCGGGACTACGTCTAATGAGCAGTTCTTC
CASSPFSGQGMPPLGTTSNEQFF
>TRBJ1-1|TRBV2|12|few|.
TGTGCCAGCACTGTAAGGGACACTGAAGCTTTCTTT
CASTVRDTEAFF
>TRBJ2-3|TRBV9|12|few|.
TGTGCCAGCAGCGTAGATTCAGATACGCAGTATTTT
CASSVDSDTQYF
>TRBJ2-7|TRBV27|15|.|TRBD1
TGTGCCAGCAGTGGGGACAGGGGTGGTGCCTACGAGCAGTACTTC
CASSGDRGGAYEQYF
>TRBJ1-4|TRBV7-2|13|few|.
TGTGCCAGCAGCTTAGGGGCAGTTGAAAAACTGTTTTTT
CASSLGAVEKLFF
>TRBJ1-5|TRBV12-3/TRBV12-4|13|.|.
TGTGCCAGCAGTTTACGAGGGCTCGAGCCCCAGCATTTT
CASSLRGLEPQHF
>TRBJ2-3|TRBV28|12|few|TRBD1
TGTGCCAGTCGGACAGGAGGAGATACGCAGTATTTT
CASRTGGDTQYF
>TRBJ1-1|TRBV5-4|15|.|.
TGTGCCAGCAGCTTCGGAAGCAGGGTGAACACTGAAGCTTTCTTT
CASSFGSRVNTEAFF
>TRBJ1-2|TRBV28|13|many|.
TGTGCCAGCGGGAAACAGGAGAACTATGGCTACACCTTC
CASGKQENYGYTF
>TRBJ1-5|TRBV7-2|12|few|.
TGTGCCAGCAGCATGGACGGGGCGACCCAGCATTTT
CASSMDGATQHF
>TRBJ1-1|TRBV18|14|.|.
TGTGCCAGCTCACCAAGTTCCGAGGGATCAGAAGCTTTCTTT
CASSPSSEGSEAFF
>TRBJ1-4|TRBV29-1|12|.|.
TGCAGCGTTGGAGGAAATAATGAAAAACTGTTTTTT
CSVGGNNEKLFF
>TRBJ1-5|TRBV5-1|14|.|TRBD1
TGCGCCAGCAGCTCCGGGACAGGGGATCAGCCCCCGCATTTT
CASSSGTGDQPPHF
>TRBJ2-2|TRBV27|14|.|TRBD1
TGTGCCAGCAGTGGGGACAGGGGGTACGGGGAGCTGTTTTTT
CASSGDRGYGELFF
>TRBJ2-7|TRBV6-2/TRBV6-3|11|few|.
TGTGCCAGCAGTTATGGTGTCGAGCAGTACTTC
CASSYGVEQYF
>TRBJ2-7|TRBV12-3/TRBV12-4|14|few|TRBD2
TGTGCCAGCAGTTTGGGACTAGCGGGTTACGAGCAGTACTTC
CASSLGLAGYEQYF
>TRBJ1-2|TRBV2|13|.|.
TGTGCCAGCAGTGGCAAGACGGGGGATGGCTACACCTTC
CASSGKTGDGYTF
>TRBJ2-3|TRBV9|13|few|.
TGTGCCAGCAGCGTAGTAAGGACAGATACGCAGTATTTT
CASSVVRTDTQYF
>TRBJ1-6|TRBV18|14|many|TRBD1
TGTGCCAGCTCACCAGACAGGGTTAATTCACCCCTCCACTTT
CASSPDRVNSPLHF
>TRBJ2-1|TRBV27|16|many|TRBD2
TGTGCCAGCAGCCCCGCTAGCGGGAAAGTACTCAATGAGCAGTTCTTC
CASSPASGKVLNEQFF
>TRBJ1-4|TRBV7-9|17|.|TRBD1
TGTGCCAGCAGCGATCCCGGACAGGGGGCAGATAATGAAAAACTGTTTTTT
CASSDPGQGADNEKLFF
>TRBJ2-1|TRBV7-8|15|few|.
TGTGCCAGCAACCCTTTTCAGGGAGGTTACAATGAGCAGTTCTTC
CASNPFQGGYNEQFF
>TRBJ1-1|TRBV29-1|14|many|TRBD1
TGCAGCGTTGGGACAGGGGGTGTTAATACTGAAGCTTTCTTT
CSVGTGGVNTEAFF
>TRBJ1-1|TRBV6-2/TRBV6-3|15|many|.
TGTGCCAGCAGTTATCGTCAGGGAGCAGACACTGAAGCTTTCTTT
CASSYRQGADTEAFF
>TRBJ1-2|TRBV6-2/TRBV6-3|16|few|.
TGTGCCAGCAGTTACCCCCCGGCAACCAACAACTATGGCTACACCTTC
CASSYPPATNNYGYTF
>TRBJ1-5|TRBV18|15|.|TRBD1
TGTGCCAGCTCACGCAGCCTGGACAGGGATCAGCCCCAGCATTTT
CASSRSLDRDQPQHF
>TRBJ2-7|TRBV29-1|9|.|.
TGCAGCGTTGACAGGTTTGAGTACTTC
CSVDRFEYF
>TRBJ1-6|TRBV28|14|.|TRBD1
TGTGCCAGCACCATCGGACAGGGGATGTCACCCCTCCACTTT
CASTIGQGMSPLHF
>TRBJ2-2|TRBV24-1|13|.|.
TGTGCCACCCACGGGTCGAACACCGGGGAGCTGTTTTTT
CATHGSNTGELFF
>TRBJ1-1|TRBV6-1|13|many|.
TGTGCCAGCAGTCTTAAGGGGTTGGGGGAGGCTTTCTTT
CASSLKGLGEAFF
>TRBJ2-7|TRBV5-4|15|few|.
TGTGCCAGCAGCCGGGGTGGGGACAATCCCTACGAGCAGTACTTC
CASSRGGDNPYEQYF
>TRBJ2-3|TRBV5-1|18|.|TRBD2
TGCGCCAGCAGCCCCCGGGGAAGTAGCGGGAGTCGAACAGATACGCAGTATTTT
CASSPRGSSGSRTDTQYF
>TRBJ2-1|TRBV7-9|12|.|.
TGTGCCAGCAGCCGCGACGGCGGCCATGATCTCTTC
CASSRDGGHDLF
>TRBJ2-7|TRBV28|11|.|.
TGTGCCAGCAGTATTCGACAGAAGCAGTACTTC
CASSIRQKQYF
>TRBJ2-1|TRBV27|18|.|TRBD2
TGTGCCAGCAGCACGGGACTAGCGGGACCGAGCTCCTACAATGAGCAGTTCTTC
CASSTGLAGPSSYNEQFF
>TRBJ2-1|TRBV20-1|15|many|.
TGCAGTGCTCGATCCGGCCCGAGCTCCTACAATGAGCAGTTCTTC
CSARSGPSSYNEQFF